This is a list of T cell receptor beta chains from one sample in a study of PD-L1 blockade in urothelial cancer. Only in-frame clones appear in the TCRdb table, and some are missing; sequencing was by immunoSEQ multiplex PCR. The profile shows around 69,000 clones, less than 95% of them singletons. The sequences come from PBMCs, collected around atezolizumab (anti-PD-L1) treatment. The receptors derive from a woman of 80 years or more with urothelial cancer. CDR3s include the opening cysteine and the closing phenylalanine or tryptophan. D genes are given only for firm matches. Clone size appears in some rows only: once, few, many, or a class for an expanded clone.

NA	TRBV11-2	13	TRBJ2-7	NA	CASSPKSQREQYF	TGTGCCAGCAGCCCTAAGAGCCAGCGCGAGCAGTACTTC
TRBD2	TRBV5-1	14	TRBJ2-3	NA	CASSGSGRADTQYF	TGCGCCAGCAGCGGCAGCGGGAGGGCAGATACGCAGTATTTT
NA	TRBV5-1	14	TRBJ1-2	NA	CASSFGAPGGGYTF	TGCGCCAGCAGCTTTGGTGCCCCAGGAGGCGGCTACACCTTC
NA	TRBV7-2	13	TRBJ2-7	NA	CASSRGLRYEQYF	TGTGCCAGCAGCCGCGGACTTCGCTACGAGCAGTACTTC
TRBD2	TRBV11-3	18	TRBJ2-3	NA	CASSPSGTSGSSTDTQYF	TGTGCCAGCAGCCCTAGTGGGACTAGCGGCTCTAGCACAGATACGCAGTATTTT
NA	TRBV29-1	16	TRBJ2-6	NA	CSVRGDSNSGANVLTF	TGCAGCGTTAGGGGGGACAGTAACTCTGGGGCCAACGTCCTGACTTTC
NA	TRBV5-4	16	TRBJ1-4	NA	CASSLESRGENEKLFF	TGTGCCAGCAGCTTGGAGTCGCGGGGAGAGAATGAAAAACTGTTTTTT
TRBD1	TRBV19	14	TRBJ1-4	NA	CASSNRGSNEKLFF	TGTGCCAGTAGTAACAGGGGTTCTAATGAAAAACTGTTTTTT
TRBD2	TRBV7-3	15	TRBJ2-5	NA	CASSLNAGGVETQYF	TGTGCCAGCAGCTTAAACGCGGGGGGGGTTGAGACCCAGTACTTC
NA	TRBV2	12	TRBJ1-1	NA	CASSVQNTEAFF	TGTGCCAGCAGTGTACAGAACACTGAAGCTTTCTTT
NA	TRBV11-2	15	TRBJ2-7	once	CASSFGGPPGYEQYF	TGTGCCAGCAGCTTTGGAGGACCCCCGGGGTACGAGCAGTACTTC
TRBD1	TRBV5-4	14	TRBJ2-7	NA	CASSLVGGGYEQYF	TGTGCCAGCAGCTTGGTAGGGGGCGGGTACGAGCAGTACTTC
NA	TRBV2	12	TRBJ2-7	NA	CASSLGQYEQYF	TGTGCCAGCAGCCTCGGACAGTACGAGCAGTACTTC
NA	TRBV19	14	TRBJ1-2	NA	CASTLDPRGYGYTF	TGTGCCAGTACCCTTGACCCAAGGGGCTATGGCTACACCTTC
TRBD2	TRBV5-5	16	TRBJ2-2	NA	CASSSLGGRDTGELFF	TGTGCCAGCAGCTCCCTTGGAGGGAGGGATACCGGGGAGCTGTTTTTT
TRBD2	TRBV18	15	TRBJ2-3	NA	CASSLGRIGTDTQYF	TGTGCCAGCTCACTCGGGAGGATAGGGACAGATACGCAGTATTTT
TRBD1	TRBV28	11	TRBJ1-3	NA	CASQGVSPADF	TGTGCCAGTCAGGGGGTTAGTCCGGCGGATTTT
NA	TRBV19	15	TRBJ2-3	NA	CASKLVSGSTDTQYF	TGTGCCAGTAAGTTGGTGAGCGGAAGCACAGATACGCAGTATTTT
NA	TRBV19	13	TRBJ1-2	NA	CASSPLANYGYTF	TGTGCCAGTAGTCCATTAGCTAACTATGGCTACACCTTC
NA	TRBV6-1	19	TRBJ1-3	NA	CASSEILGGISSSGNTIYF	TGTGCCAGCAGTGAAATTTTAGGAGGGATATCGAGCTCTGGAAACACCATATATTTT
NA	TRBV27	14	TRBJ2-7	NA	CASSFSRGTYEQYF	TGTGCCAGCAGTTTCTCCAGGGGAACCTACGAGCAGTACTTC
TRBD1	TRBV4-2	16	TRBJ1-3	once	CASSQGDRGSGNTIYF	TGTGCCAGCAGCCAAGGAGACAGGGGTTCTGGAAACACCATATATTTT
TRBD1	TRBV25-1	16	TRBJ2-1	few	CASEDRGRTSYNEQFF	TGTGCCAGCGAGGACAGGGGGCGGACATCCTACAATGAGCAGTTCTTC
NA	TRBV5-1	12	TRBJ2-1	NA	CASSSQGNEQFF	TGCGCCAGCAGCTCCCAGGGAAATGAGCAGTTCTTC
TRBD2	TRBV4-1	17	TRBJ2-5	NA	CASSPGPLAGGEETQYF	TGCGCCAGCAGCCCCGGCCCCTTAGCGGGAGGAGAGGAGACCCAGTACTTC
NA	TRBV28	14	TRBJ1-5	NA	CASSTRQLNQPQHF	TGTGCCAGCAGTACTAGGCAGCTGAATCAGCCCCAGCATTTT
TRBD1	TRBV19	15	TRBJ1-5	NA	CASSTGQGRDQPQHF	TGTGCCAGTAGTACTGGACAGGGGAGGGATCAGCCCCAGCATTTT
NA	TRBV28	15	TRBJ2-3	NA	CASSVQEAIKDTQYF	TGTGCCAGCAGTGTTCAGGAGGCTATTAAAGATACGCAGTATTTT
TRBD2	TRBV7-3	18	TRBJ2-6	NA	CASSRTSGRSSGANVLTF	TGTGCCAGCAGCAGAACTAGCGGGAGAAGCTCTGGGGCCAACGTCCTGACTTTC
NA	TRBV2	11	TRBJ1-1	few	CASSQGTEAFF	TGTGCCAGCAGCCAGGGGACTGAAGCTTTCTTT
TRBD2	TRBV29-1	15	TRBJ2-1	NA	CSAAGLQPRYNEQFF	TGCAGCGCCGCGGGACTACAGCCGAGATACAATGAGCAGTTCTTC
NA	TRBV2	15	TRBJ1-5	NA	CASSEGGGQLQPQHF	TGTGCCAGCAGTGAAGGGGGGGGACAACTCCAGCCCCAGCATTTT
TRBD1	TRBV9	15	TRBJ2-2	NA	CASSGGQGNTGELFF	TGTGCCAGCAGCGGGGGACAGGGGAACACCGGGGAGCTGTTTTTT
TRBD2	TRBV7-2	15	TRBJ2-1	once	CASSLELAGVYEQFF	TGTGCCAGCAGCTTAGAACTAGCGGGAGTCTATGAGCAGTTCTTC